These 10 T cell receptor beta chains were sequenced from one sample in a study of T cell responses to AZD1222 COVID-19 vaccine. Assay used: immunoSEQ multiplex PCR; TCRdb lists only in-frame clones, some missing. Of 180,000 or so clones listed, around 88% are singletons. The source was peripheral blood, collected on day 0 of AZD1222 vaccination. Every receptor here comes from an adult in good health.

In this sample, this clone turned up once. The chain uses TRBV25-1 and TRBJ1-6; D is uncertain. V shed 4 bases and J shed 8 bases, with 18 bases lying between them. Germline CDR1 MGHDK, CDR2 SYGVNS. This CDR3 spans 16 amino acids. The CDR3 spells CASSAPTTRPYSPLHF. For the CDR3, the DNA is TGTGCCAGCAGTGCCCCAACGACCAGACCGTATTCACCCCTCCACTTT.

This chain joins TRBV27 and TRBJ2-7, with D perhaps TRBD1 (6 bases). The V and J ends lost 2 bases and 4 bases respectively, with 12 bases between them. This CDR3 region has 14 residues. Looked up from germline, CDR1 is MNHEY and CDR2 is SMNVEV (reference sequence). The CDR3 DNA sequence: TGTGCCAGCAGTTTACATGGCCAGGGGTACGAGCAGTACTTC. This codes for CASSLHGQGYEQYF.

The chain has TRBV3-1 (or the pseudogene TRBV3-2) and TRBJ1-4; D is undetermined. Trimming cost V 4 bases and J 7 bases, with 13 bases left between them. This CDR3 has 14 residues. Germline CDR1 reads LGHDT; CDR2 reads YNNKEL (reference sequence). The CDR3 spells CASSRHDMGEKLFF. The CDR3 bases are TGTGCCAGCAGCCGACACGATATGGGTGAAAAACTGTTTTTT.

The V gene is TRBV14, the J gene TRBJ2-7; TRBD1 agrees at 10 bases. Germline V CDR1 and CDR2: SGHDN, FVKESK. V gave up 0 bases and J gave up 3 bases; unmatched junction bases: 8. This CDR3 region has 17 residues. CDR3 region: CASSQEGQGIKSYEQYF. The CDR3 bases are TGTGCCAGCAGCCAAGAGGGACAGGGGATCAAGAGCTACGAGCAGTACTTC.

The chain employs TRBV6-1 and TRBJ2-3, with TRBD2 matching 11 bases. This CDR3 region has 17 residues. With 4 bases clipped from V and 0 bases from J, the junction kept 6 bases outside the gene matches. In germline, CDR1 is MNHNS, CDR2 SASEGT. CDR3 DNA sequence: TGTGCCAGCAGTGCCGCTAGCGGGGGGACAAGCACAGATACGCAGTATTTT. Protein product: CASSAASGGTSTDTQYF.

This clone appeared a few times. The chain links TRBV9 to TRBJ1-2; no reliable D call. The germline gives CDR1 SGDLS, CDR2 YYNGEE. This CDR3 comprises 15 residues. Between the trimmed V and J ends, which lost 3 bases and 7 bases, there was a span of 19 bases. The CDR3 sequence is CASSADGGSRSGYTF. CDR3 in DNA: TGTGCCAGCAGCGCGGACGGAGGGTCACGGAGTGGCTACACCTTC.

The genes are TRBV3-1 (or the pseudogene TRBV3-2) and TRBJ1-2; D gene uncertain. The CDR3 has 11 amino acids. V was cut by 3 bases and J by 7 bases, with 6 bases left in between. CDR1 is LGHDT, CDR2 YNNKEL, per germline (reference sequence). CDR3 residues: CASSQGSGYTF. The CDR3 DNA is TGTGCCAGCAGCCAGGGGAGTGGCTACACCTTC.

This clone has more than one count but fewer than ten. A read error may account for a junction end that differs from germline. V is TRBV3-1 (or the pseudogene TRBV3-2) and J is TRBJ1-3; D is possibly TRBD1 (6 bases). The CDR3 contains 17 residues. CDR1 LGHDT and CDR2 YNNKEL come from the germline V gene (reference sequence). The CDR3 loop is CASSQGGHIFSGNTIYF. In DNA form, the CDR3 reads TGTGCCAGCAGTCAAGGGGGACATATCTTCTCTGGAAACACCATATATTTT.

V is TRBV18 and J is TRBJ1-5; 7 nucleotides agree with TRBD1. There are 16 residues in the CDR3. In germline, CDR1 is KGHSH, CDR2 LQKENI. V dropped 4 bases and J dropped 0; count of bases not matched to a gene: 6. In DNA form, the CDR3 reads TGTGCCAGCTCACACTCGACAGGGAATAGCAATCAGCCCCAGCATTTT. Its protein is CASSHSTGNSNQPQHF. Full variable domain (rest looked up from reference TRBV18 and TRBJ1-5): NAGVMQNPRHLVRRRGQEARLRCSPMKGHSHVYWYRQLPEEGLKFMVYLQKENIIDESGMPKERFSAEFPKEGPSILRIQQVVRGDSAAYFCASSHSTGNSNQPQHFGDGTRLSIL.

The chain couples TRBV3-1 (or the pseudogene TRBV3-2) to TRBJ2-3; D not resolved. Germline CDR1 reads LGHDT; CDR2 reads YNNKEL (reference sequence). V shed 1 base and J shed 0 bases, with 8 bases lying between them. This CDR3 spans 15 amino acids. The CDR3 DNA sequence: TGTGCCAGCAGCCAAGGGTTAGGAAGCACAGATACGCAGTATTTT. Its protein is CASSQGLGSTDTQYF.